A selection of T cell receptor beta chains follows, all from one sample in a study of shared clonotypes between healthy human individuals. The table came from immunoSEQ multiplex PCR; TCRdb's copy has only in-frame clones and leaves some out. The table lists about 490,000 clones, over 60% of them singletons. Source material: PBMCs. These receptors all stem from a woman between 40 and 50 years old in good health. Some clones in this sample may be carry-over from other donors' samples. CDR3s include the opening cysteine and the closing phenylalanine or tryptophan. Clone sizes are given selectively: once, few, many, or a class where the clone is expanded.

size	V	J	CDR3
.	TRBV2	TRBJ2-1	CASSPSFSYNEQFF
.	TRBV7-8	TRBJ1-5	CASSPGRSNQPQHF
.	TRBV18	TRBJ1-3	CASSPRGQGGTGNTIYF
.	TRBV6-1	TRBJ1-1	CASSTGHTEAFF
once	TRBV7-9	TRBJ2-3	CASSLLGDRRTDTQYF
once	TRBV7-2	TRBJ2-2	CASSLALAGELFF
.	TRBV28	TRBJ1-5	CASSFIGAWSNQPQHF
.	TRBV7-2	TRBJ2-7	CASSVAYGSYEQYF
.	TRBV7-6	TRBJ2-1	CASSPRDSQPYNEQFF
.	TRBV6-6	TRBJ2-3	CASSYQRASTDTQYF
.	TRBV28	TRBJ2-7	CASSSSDRGVVYEQYF
.	TRBV19	TRBJ2-2	CASSIGQGGGELFF
.	TRBV18	TRBJ1-3	CASSPPADRVSGNTIYF
.	TRBV18	TRBJ2-7	CASSPPTGHPYEQYF
.	TRBV18	TRBJ2-5	CASEEILQETQYF
.	TRBV5-1	TRBJ1-4	CASSPDDATNEKLFF
.	TRBV7-9	TRBJ1-2	CASRPDRVGYGYTF
.	TRBV20-1	TRBJ1-2	CSAGQGWGYTF
.	TRBV13	TRBJ2-3	CASSHRLAVSTDTQYF
.	TRBV5-4	TRBJ2-4	CASSSPLRGRAKNIQYF
.	TRBV5-1	TRBJ1-2	CASSFRGEDGYTF
.	TRBV5-1	TRBJ1-1	CASSTGNTEAFF
.	TRBV7-2	TRBJ2-1	CASSLIGVNNEQFF
many	TRBV2	TRBJ2-7	CASAFDGSEQYF
.	TRBV2	TRBJ2-3	CASSELPTDTQYF
few	TRBV7-9	TRBJ2-1	CASSLGESSYNEQFF
.	TRBV28	TRBJ2-1	CASYRYNEQFF
once	TRBV5-1	TRBJ2-7	CASSLGPVLRSVEQYF
.	TRBV7-8	TRBJ2-7	CASILGTSGSYEQYF
.	TRBV18	TRBJ1-2	CASSPQGQPNYGYTF
.	TRBV7-2	TRBJ2-4	CASSYQAGAHIQYF
.	TRBV5-8	TRBJ2-5	CASSLPLAGGGETQYF
once	TRBV4-1	TRBJ1-5	CASSQPGQPQHF
.	TRBV18	TRBJ1-1	CASSRQGYNTEAFF
few	TRBV25-1	TRBJ2-3	CATLGGTSTDTQYF
.	TRBV30	TRBJ2-2	CAWSRGQRTGELFF
.	TRBV19	TRBJ2-2	CASSIPGELFF
few	TRBV7-9	TRBJ2-7	CASSLVYGPGSAEQYF
.	TRBV7-3	TRBJ2-7	CASSSTPGSGEQYF
.	TRBV7-8	TRBJ1-3	CASSLAGLNSGNTIYF
many	TRBV29-1	TRBJ2-1	CSVVRLAGGNEQFF
.	TRBV7-2	TRBJ2-7	CASSLLAGRFEQYF
.	TRBV7-2	TRBJ2-1	CASSPGPSPSYNEQFF
.	TRBV6-5	TRBJ2-5	CASRGRTLGETQYF
once	TRBV30	TRBJ2-7	CAWSSTKGEQYF
.	TRBV21-1	TRBJ2-1	CASRLRDSAYNEQFF
.	TRBV21-1	TRBJ2-7	CASSKEGREQTGEQYF
.	TRBV13	TRBJ2-5	CASRGGVWETQYF
many	TRBV11-2	TRBJ1-2	CASSLVGGWNYGYTF
few	TRBV7-6	TRBJ1-2	CASSAEPGSNYGYTF
few	TRBV5-5	TRBJ2-5	CASSGRDYQETQYF
.	TRBV14	TRBJ2-2	CASSLGLALGELFF
.	TRBV28	TRBJ1-5	CASSPGWPSNQPQHF
.	TRBV30	TRBJ2-2	CAWSIGSGELFF
.	TRBV5-4	TRBJ1-2	CASSSPTGVYGYTF
.	TRBV11-2	TRBJ2-7	CASRQGLAAFEQYF
.	TRBV30	.	CAWSVPPRPEQYF